The present T cell receptor (beta chain) was sequenced within a study of blood T cell repertoires in COVID-19. Study context: Collection of acute and convalescent COVID-19 samples took place in the United States, Italy and Spain. From T cells, B-cell-depleted T cells, or PBMCs came the material, which was cDNA or gDNA.

The authors' processing: Reference gene primer amplification gave estimated nucleated cell counts. This table comes from immunoSEQ multiplex PCR, and its TCRdb copy is limited to in-frame clones, with some not included. Clonal size and the V and J genes are those of that table, whereas D and trimming came from the DNA. The sample holds 100,000 to 140,000 clones, 65% to 80% seen once. This CDR3 is 16 amino acids long. The V and J ends lost 5 bases and 0 bases, in that order; junction bases with no gene match: 8. The germline gives CDR1 LNHDA, CDR2 SQIVND (reference sequence). The chain employs TRBV19 and TRBJ1-1; 8 bases fit TRBD1. The sequenced sample consisted of peripheral blood. The TCR originated in a man in his 70s with acute or convalescent COVID-19. CDR3 residues: CASSAYRGELNTEAFF. For the CDR3, the DNA is TGTGCCAGTAGTGCTTACAGGGGGGAATTGAACACTGAAGCTTTCTTT.